The rows below give T cell receptor beta chains drawn from one sample of a study of CD8 T cells in ankylosing spondylitis. TCRdb used MiXCR to reprocess the 5' RACE reads, holding one entry per CDR3 protein. The sample lists a few hundred thousand distinct CDR3 sequences; 20% to 25% were seen once. The specimen was blood, either unsorted or a sorted T cell fraction (not recorded which). The receptors come from a male donor with ankylosing spondylitis. Both conserved end residues are part of each CDR3. D genes are given only for firm matches. Rows may omit the clone size; those that give it use once, few, many or a size class.

clone_size j_call v_call d_call cdr3_length cdr3_aa cdr3_nt
. TRBJ1-6 TRBV5-6 TRBD1 14 CASSLTGGVTPLHF TGTGCCAGCAGCTTGACAGGGGGCGTGACACCCCTCCACTTT
. TRBJ2-2 TRBV25-1 . 15 CASSEYRDATGELFF TGTGCCAGCAGTGAATATAGGGATGCCACCGGGGAGCTGTTTTTT
. TRBJ1-4 TRBV7-2 TRBD1 15 CASSPQTGRNEKLFF TGTGCCAGCAGCCCTCAGACAGGGAGGAATGAAAAACTGTTTTTT
. TRBJ1-1 TRBV5-1 . 15 CASSLGSVLNTEAFF TGCGCCAGCAGCTTGGGTTCAGTCTTGAACACTGAAGCTTTCTTT
. TRBJ2-7 TRBV3-1 . 16 CASSQAFLGFSYEQYF TGTGCCAGCAGCCAGGCGTTTCTGGGATTCTCCTACGAGCAGTACTTC
. TRBJ2-2 TRBV28 TRBD2 12 CASGTTAGELFF TGTGCCAGCGGGACTACAGCCGGGGAGCTGTTTTTT
few TRBJ2-2 TRBV10-3 TRBD2 15 CAIRLAGVNTGELFF TGTGCCATCAGACTAGCGGGAGTGAACACCGGGGAGCTGTTTTTT
few TRBJ2-7 TRBV2 . 15 CASSAGADYSYEQYF TGTGCCAGCAGTGCGGGTGCGGACTACTCCTACGAGCAGTACTTC
. TRBJ2-4 TRBV5-6 . 16 CASSLERNLAKNIQYF TGTGCCAGCAGCTTGGAGCGGAACCTAGCCAAAAACATTCAGTACTTC
few TRBJ1-5 TRBV5-1 . 14 CASSFGGGDQPQHF TGCGCCAGCAGCTTCGGAGGGGGGGATCAGCCCCAGCATTTT
few TRBJ2-2 TRBV11-1 . 18 CASSLATGITTNTGELFF TGTGCCAGCAGCTTAGCGACGGGGATCACAACGAACACCGGGGAGCTGTTTTTT
few TRBJ1-6 TRBV5-1 . 15 CASSLNARESSPLHF TGCGCCAGCAGCTTGAACGCTAGGGAAAGTTCACCCCTCCACTTT
. TRBJ2-7 TRBV27 . 14 CASSTWGERSEQYF TGTGCCAGCTCAACCTGGGGGGAGAGGAGCGAGCAGTACTTC
few TRBJ2-7 TRBV6-2/TRBV6-3 TRBD2 15 CASSYSTSGSYEQYF TGTGCCAGCAGTTACTCGACTAGCGGTTCCTACGAGCAGTACTTC
. TRBJ2-1 TRBV19 . 13 CASSTARGNEQFF TGTGCCAGTAGTACCGCTAGAGGCAATGAGCAGTTCTTC
. TRBJ2-2 TRBV18 . 12 CASSPPTGELFF TGTGCCAGCTCACCACCAACCGGGGAGCTGTTTTTT
. TRBJ1-2 TRBV21-1 . 9 CLTQYGYTF TGTCTAACCCAGTATGGCTACACCTTC
few TRBJ2-7 TRBV7-9 . 16 CASSLGVGLGTYEQYF TGTGCCAGCAGCTTAGGAGTCGGGCTAGGAACCTACGAGCAGTACTTC
. TRBJ1-6 TRBV9 . 16 CASSVGGSSYNSPLHF TGTGCCAGCAGCGTAGGTGGGAGCTCCTATAATTCACCCCTCCACTTT
. TRBJ2-1 TRBV28 . 14 CASRWWETGNEQFF TGTGCCAGCAGATGGTGGGAAACAGGCAATGAGCAGTTCTTC
few TRBJ2-5 TRBV9 . 16 CASSAHGGAVQETQYF TGTGCCAGCAGCGCCCATGGGGGGGCTGTACAAGAGACCCAGTACTTC
. TRBJ2-5 TRBV20-1 . 12 CSARLNQETQYF TGCAGTGCTAGGCTTAACCAAGAGACCCAGTACTTC
few TRBJ1-5 TRBV28 TRBD1 19 CASSKKRAGTGLSNQPQHF TGTGCCAGCAGTAAGAAAAGAGCCGGGACAGGACTTAGCAATCAGCCCCAGCATTTT
. TRBJ2-1 TRBV4-3 TRBD2 18 CASSLLAGAPSSYNEQFF TGCGCCAGCAGCCTACTAGCGGGAGCCCCAAGCTCCTACAATGAGCAGTTCTTC
. TRBJ2-7 TRBV3-1 . 12 CASSQEARTQYF TGTGCCAGCAGCCAAGAAGCGCGGACGCAGTACTTC
few TRBJ2-1 TRBV18 TRBD2 16 CASSPTSGDNNNEQFF TGTGCCAGCTCACCGACTAGCGGGGACAATAACAATGAGCAGTTCTTC
few TRBJ2-1 TRBV7-2 . 15 CASSSGLRLLWKQFF TGTGCCAGCAGCTCGGGCCTTAGGCTTCTTTGGAAGCAGTTCTTC
. TRBJ2-3 TRBV24-1 TRBD2 17 CATSDTGLAGAQDTQYF TGTGCCACCAGTGACACAGGACTAGCGGGAGCCCAAGATACGCAGTATTTT
. TRBJ1-5 TRBV7-8 . 16 CASSPRGPLGNQPQHF TGTGCCAGCAGCCCCAGGGGTCCATTGGGCAATCAGCCCCAGCATTTT
many TRBJ2-7 TRBV12-3/TRBV12-4 . 14 CASSFSPGQYEQYF TGTGCCAGCAGTTTCTCCCCCGGACAGTACGAGCAGTACTTC
. TRBJ1-2 TRBV7-2 . 14 CASSTGHHLSGYTF TGTGCCAGCAGTACCGGGCATCACCTCAGCGGCTACACCTTC
few TRBJ1-5 TRBV10-3 TRBD1 15 CAISAGTAQNQPQHF TGTGCCATCAGTGCCGGGACAGCCCAGAATCAGCCCCAGCATTTT
. TRBJ1-2 TRBV7-2 . 12 CASSLELGGYTF TGTGCCAGCAGCTTAGAGCTGGGTGGCTACACCTTC
many TRBJ2-7 TRBV14 . 11 CASSRGYEQYF TGTGCCAGCAGCCGCGGCTACGAGCAGTACTTC
. TRBJ2-5 TRBV5-1 . 14 CASSLWGSEETQYF TGCGCCAGCAGCTTGTGGGGATCGGAGGAGACCCAGTACTTC
few TRBJ2-1 TRBV3-1 . 14 CASSLQDSYNEQFF TGTGCCAGCAGCCTCCAGGACTCCTACAATGAGCAGTTCTTC
. TRBJ2-5 TRBV3-1 . 14 CASRQQGTQETQYF TGTGCCAGCAGACAGCAGGGGACCCAAGAGACCCAGTACTTC
few TRBJ2-1 TRBV29-1 . 15 CSVVHGGSSYNEQFF TGCAGCGTTGTCCATGGCGGTAGCTCCTACAATGAGCAGTTCTTC
few TRBJ2-1 TRBV5-1 . 15 CASSLQLSAYNEQFF TGCGCCAGCAGCTTACAGCTTTCGGCGTACAATGAGCAGTTCTTC
. TRBJ2-1 TRBV7-2 . 15 CASSLGRESYNEQFF TGTGCCAGCAGCCTTGGACGGGAGAGCTACAATGAGCAGTTCTTC
few TRBJ2-3 TRBV5-1 TRBD2 19 CASSLTPSGRTLRTDTQYF TGCGCCAGCAGCTTGACCCCTAGCGGGAGGACCCTCCGCACAGATACGCAGTATTTT
. TRBJ2-1 TRBV5-1 TRBD2 17 CASRRLAQSRSYNEQFF TGCGCCAGCAGGCGACTAGCGCAAAGCCGCTCCTACAATGAGCAGTTCTTC
. TRBJ2-3 TRBV7-9 TRBD2 17 CASSKTRLAGSTDTQYF TGTGCCAGCAGCAAAACCCGACTAGCGGGAAGCACAGATACGCAGTATTTT
. TRBJ2-7 TRBV20-1 . 13 CSAYSWGGYEQYF TGCAGTGCCTACTCCTGGGGAGGCTACGAGCAGTACTTC
. TRBJ2-7 TRBV20-1 TRBD1 13 CSARMDRGYEQYF TGCAGTGCTAGAATGGACAGGGGCTACGAGCAGTACTTC